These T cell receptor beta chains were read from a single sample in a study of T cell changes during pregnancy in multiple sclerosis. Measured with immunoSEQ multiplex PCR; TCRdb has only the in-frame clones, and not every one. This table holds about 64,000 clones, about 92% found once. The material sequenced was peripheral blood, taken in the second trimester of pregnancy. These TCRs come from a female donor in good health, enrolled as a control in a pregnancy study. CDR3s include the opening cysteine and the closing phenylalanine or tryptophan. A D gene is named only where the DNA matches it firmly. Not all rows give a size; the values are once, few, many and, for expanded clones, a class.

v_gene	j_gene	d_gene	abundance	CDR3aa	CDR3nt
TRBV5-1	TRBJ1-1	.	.	CASSSHPRGRTEAFF	TGCGCCAGCAGTTCCCATCCCAGGGGAAGAACTGAAGCTTTCTTT
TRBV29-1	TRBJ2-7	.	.	CSVAEGGQYF	TGCAGCGTTGCGGAGGGTGGGCAGTACTTC
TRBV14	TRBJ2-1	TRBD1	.	CASSRDRASEQFF	TGTGCCAGCAGTCGGGACAGGGCAAGTGAGCAGTTCTTC
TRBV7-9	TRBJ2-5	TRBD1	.	CASSSYVQTGEETQYF	TGTGCCAGCAGCTCCTACGTACAGACAGGGGAAGAGACCCAGTACTTC
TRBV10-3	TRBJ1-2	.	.	CAITGGPAGGYTF	TGTGCCATCACGGGGGGGCCCGCGGGAGGCTACACCTTC
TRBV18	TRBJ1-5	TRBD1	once	CASSPIGTGEPQPQHF	TGTGCCAGCTCACCAATCGGGACAGGGGAGCCTCAGCCCCAGCATTTT
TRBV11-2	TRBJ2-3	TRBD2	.	CASSLRGREYTDTQYF	TGTGCCAGCAGCTTACGGGGGAGGGAGTACACAGATACGCAGTATTTT
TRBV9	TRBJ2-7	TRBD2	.	CASSLSGGAYEQYF	TGTGCCAGCAGCTTGTCCGGGGGGGCCTACGAGCAGTACTTC
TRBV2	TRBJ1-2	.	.	CASNTRRGINYGYTF	TGTGCCAGCAACACTAGACGGGGGATAAACTATGGCTACACCTTC
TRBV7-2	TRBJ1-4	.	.	CASSLRGTQNEKLFF	TGTGCCAGCAGCTTAAGGGGGACACAGAATGAAAAACTGTTTTTT
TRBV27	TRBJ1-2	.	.	CASSTWAGSYGYTF	TGTGCCAGCTCGACGTGGGCAGGGTCCTATGGCTACACCTTC